Shown below are 15 T cell receptor beta chains from a single sample sequenced in a study of regulatory T cells in long-lasting Graves disease. Stated time point: newly diagnosed GD, antithyroid drugs for less than 3 months. RNA extracted from PBMCs served as the sequencing template. Both iRepertoire HTBI primers and Arm-PCR of CDR3 regions were used to build the TCR beta libraries. TCRdb re-called the multiplex PCR reads with MiXCR, one entry per CDR3 protein. The sample consists of about 610,000 distinct CDR3 sequences, about 16% of them appearing once. The same sample was also studied in work on T cells in Graves' hyperthyroidism and ophthalmopathy.

The material was peripheral blood mononuclear cells (PBMCs), obtained at new diagnosis, from a patient treated with antithyroid drugs. Receptors originate from a man younger than 35 with Graves disease.

This clonotype was observed many times. The CDR3 nucleotides read TGTGCCAGCAGCTTAGCGGAGGGCGGGAGTGACAATGAGCAGTTCTTC. As protein: CASSLAEGGSDNEQFF. The chain has TRBV7-6 and TRBJ2-1; TRBD2 matches at 7 bases. Germline trimming cut 0 bases from V and 5 bases from J; bases unmatched to any gene: 7. The CDR3 totals 16 residues. The V gene's germline CDR1 is SGHVS and CDR2 FNYEAQ. Using reference TRBV7-6 and TRBJ2-1 for the parts outside the CDR3, the full variable domain is GAGVSQSPRYKVTKRGQDVALRCDPISGHVSLYWYRQALGQGPEFLTYFNYEAQQDKSGLPNDRFSAERPEGSISTLTIQRTEQRDSAMYRCASSLAEGGSDNEQFFGPGTRLTVL.

This clonotype turned up a few times. V and J are TRBV7-9 and TRBJ1-3; a weak D match, TRBD1 (5 bases). V lost 5 bases, J lost 3 bases, and 17 bases lay in between. This CDR3 contains 16 residues. Germline CDR1 reads SEHNR; CDR2 reads FQNEAQ (reference sequence). CDR3 loop: CASSTSGGFIGNTIYF. As DNA, the CDR3 is TGTGCCAGCAGCACCAGCGGGGGTTTTATTGGAAACACCATATATTTT.

The chain is built from TRBV20-1 and TRBJ2-1; D may be TRBD2 (5 bases). The V and J ends lost 5 bases and 0 bases respectively, with 17 bases between them. The CDR3 contains 16 residues. Per the germline V gene, CDR1 is DFQATT and CDR2 is SNEGSKA (reference sequence). This chain's CDR3 is CSAGPPLGSSYNEQFF. Written as DNA, the CDR3 is TGCAGTGCTGGACCTCCATTAGGGAGCTCCTACAATGAGCAGTTCTTC.

Comments on this clonotype: This may be a read error, as it is one base from a much larger clone. This rearrangement joins TRBV27 to TRBJ2-1; TRBD2 matches 14 bases. Germline-derived CDR1 and CDR2 are MNHEY and SMNVEV (reference sequence). This CDR3 spans 17 amino acids. The trim removed 4 bases at V and 6 bases at J, leaving 8 bases unmatched. CDR3 sequence: CASSSLGTSGSTNEQFF. The CDR3 coding sequence is TGTGCCAGCAGTTCACTTGGGACTAGCGGGAGTACCAATGAGCAGTTCTTC.

This clonotype was counted only a few times. This chain uses TRBV14 with TRBJ2-3; 7 bases map to TRBD1. The CDR3 has 14 residues. The germline V gene encodes CDR1 SGHDN and CDR2 FVKESK. The junction had 6 bases not matched to a gene; V was cut back by 5 bases and J by 4 bases. The CDR3 reads CASSTTGIPDTQYF. In DNA, the CDR3 is TGTGCCAGCAGCACGACAGGGATCCCAGATACGCAGTATTTT.

This clonotype was observed many times. The chain employs TRBV5-1 and TRBJ1-1; D unresolved. The V end was cut by 1 base, the J end by 1 base, with 11 bases between. The CDR3 is made up of 15 amino acids. The germline gives CDR1 SGHRS, CDR2 YFSETQ. This CDR3 is CASSLSAEANTEAFF. The CDR3 nucleotides are TGCGCCAGCAGCTTGTCGGCCGAAGCGAACACTGAAGCTTTCTTT.

The chain is built from TRBV5-1 and TRBJ2-7; D is ambiguous. This CDR3 has 19 amino acids. V was trimmed by 4 bases and J by 3 bases, leaving 29 bases between them. The germline CDR1 and CDR2 sequences are SGHRS and YFSETQ. DNA of the CDR3: TGCGCCAGCAGCCCCCGTCAAGGCCGGACCACACACCCGAGCTACGAGCAGTACTTC. It specifies CASSPRQGRTTHPSYEQYF.

This clonotype was picked up a small number of times. The chain links TRBV6-5 to TRBJ2-2, with D perhaps matching TRBD2 (6 bases). The CDR3 extends over 16 amino acids. V dropped 4 bases and J dropped 8 bases, with 20 bases sitting between them. The V gene's germline CDR1 is MNHEY and CDR2 SVGAGI. This CDR3 is CASSWRVASAGGELFF. CDR3 nucleotides: TGTGCCAGCAGTTGGAGGGTGGCTTCCGCTGGGGGGGAGCTGTTTTTT.

This clonotype has ten or more counts. The chain uses TRBV28 and TRBJ2-7; D ambiguous. V lost 2 bases and J lost 5, with 7 bases in between. Germline V gene data show CDR1 as MDHEN and CDR2 as SYDVKM. The CDR3 is made up of 12 amino acids. This chain's CDR3 is CASSLRSDEQYF. For the CDR3, the DNA is TGTGCCAGCAGTTTAAGAAGCGACGAGCAGTACTTC. Together with reference TRBV28 and TRBJ2-7, the CDR3 gives the full variable domain: DVKVTQSSRYLVKRTGEKVFLECVQDMDHENMFWYRQDPGLGLRLIYFSYDVKMKEKGDIPEGYSVSREKKERFSLILESASTNQTSMYLCASSLRSDEQYFGPGTRLTVT.

The J gene is TRBJ1-2, the V gene TRBV16; a weak D match, TRBD1 (6 bases). There are 16 residues in the CDR3. The germline gives CDR1 KGHSY, CDR2 FQNENV. V was shortened by 1 base and J by 2 bases, with 14 bases between the two germline ends. CDR3 sequence (DNA): TGTGCCAGCAGCCAATACCGGAGGGGGTGGAACTATGGCTACACCTTC. Its translation is CASSQYRRGWNYGYTF. Using reference TRBV16 and TRBJ1-2 for the parts outside the CDR3, the full variable domain is GEEVAQTPKHLVRGEGQKAKLYCAPIKGHSYVFWYQQVLKNEFKFLISFQNENVFDETGMPKERFSAKCLPNSPCSLEIQATKLEDSAVYFCASSQYRRGWNYGYTFGSGTRLTVV.

The sample holds many counts of this clonotype. The V gene is TRBV4-1, the J gene TRBJ2-7; TRBD1 is a possible D gene (5 bases). The CDR3 consists of 14 residues. V lost 0 bases to trimming and J lost 2 bases, with 8 bases between them. Germline V gene data show CDR1 as MGHRA and CDR2 as YSYEKL. The CDR3 protein is CASSQDTGTYEQYF. In DNA form, the CDR3 reads TGCGCCAGCAGCCAAGATACAGGCACCTACGAGCAGTACTTC.

This clonotype was seen at least ten times. The V call is TRBV20-1, the J call TRBJ2-3, with D uncertain. CDR1 is DFQATT, CDR2 SNEGSKA, per germline (reference sequence). V shed 5 bases and J shed 1 base, with 13 bases lying between them. This CDR3 is built from 14 residues. The CDR3 nucleotides are TGCAGTGCTGAGGCCGACAAGCGCACAGATACGCAGTATTTT. This translates into CSAEADKRTDTQYF.

This clonotype was recorded at least ten times. The chain carries TRBV20-1 and TRBJ1-1; D is ambiguous. The germline V gene encodes CDR1 DFQATT and CDR2 SNEGSKA (reference sequence). The length of the CDR3 is 12 residues. V was clipped by 2 bases and J by 4 bases, with 8 bases between them. The CDR3 DNA follows: TGCAGTGCTAGACGGGTGGGCACTGAAGCTTTCTTT. Its translation: CSARRVGTEAFF.

This clonotype was seen many times. The rearrangement links TRBV18 to TRBJ1-1; D perhaps matches TRBD1 (5 bases). Germline V gene lookup returns CDR1 KGHSH and CDR2 LQKENI. CDR3 size: 14 residues. Trimming took off 3 bases at V and 4 bases at J, with 12 bases between the two ends. This CDR3 reads CASSPGTPFTEAFF. DNA of the CDR3: TGTGCCAGCTCACCGGGGACCCCCTTCACTGAAGCTTTCTTT.

This clonotype came up many times. The rearrangement links TRBV7-8 to TRBJ2-3, with 8 bases aligning to TRBD1. V trimming: 0 bases; J trimming: 6 bases; junction bases outside the gene matches: 11. Germline V gives CDR1 SGHVS, CDR2 FQNEAQ. The length of the CDR3 is 17 residues. The CDR3 DNA is TGTGCCAGCAGCTTAGCAGACAGGGGCCCCACCCGGGATACGCAGTATTTT. This translates into CASSLADRGPTRDTQYF.